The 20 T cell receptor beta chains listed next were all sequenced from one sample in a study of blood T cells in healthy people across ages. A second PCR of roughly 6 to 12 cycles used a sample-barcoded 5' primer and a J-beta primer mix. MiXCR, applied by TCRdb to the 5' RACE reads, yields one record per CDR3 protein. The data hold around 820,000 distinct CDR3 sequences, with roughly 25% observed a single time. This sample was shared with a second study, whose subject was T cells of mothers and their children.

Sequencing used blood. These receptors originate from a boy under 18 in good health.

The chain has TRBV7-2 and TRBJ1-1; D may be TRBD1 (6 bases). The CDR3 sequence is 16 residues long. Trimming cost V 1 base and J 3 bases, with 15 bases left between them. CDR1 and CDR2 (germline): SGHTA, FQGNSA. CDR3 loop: CASSLGRGGVYTEAFF. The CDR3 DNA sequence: TGTGCCAGCAGCTTAGGCAGGGGAGGCGTCTACACTGAAGCTTTCTTT.

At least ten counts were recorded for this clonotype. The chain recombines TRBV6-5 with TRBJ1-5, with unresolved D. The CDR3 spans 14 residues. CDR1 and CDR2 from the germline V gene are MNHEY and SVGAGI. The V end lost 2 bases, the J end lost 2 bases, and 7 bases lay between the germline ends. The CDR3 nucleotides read TGTGCCAGCAGTTACGGCGGGGGCAATCAGCCCCAGCATTTT. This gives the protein CASSYGGGNQPQHF.

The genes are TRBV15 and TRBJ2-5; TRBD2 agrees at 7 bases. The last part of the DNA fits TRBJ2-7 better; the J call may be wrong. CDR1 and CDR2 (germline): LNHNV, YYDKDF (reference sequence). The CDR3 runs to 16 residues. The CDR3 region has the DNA TGTGCCACCGGGGAAGCCGCGGGGAGGGGAACCTACGAGCAGTACTTC. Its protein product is CATGEAAGRGTYEQYF.

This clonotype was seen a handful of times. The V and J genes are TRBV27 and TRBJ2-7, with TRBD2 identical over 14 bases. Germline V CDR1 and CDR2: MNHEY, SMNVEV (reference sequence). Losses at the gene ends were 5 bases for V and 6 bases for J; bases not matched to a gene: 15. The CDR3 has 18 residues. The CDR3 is CASSTRTGTSGSSVEQYF. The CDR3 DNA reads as TGTGCCAGCAGTACCCGGACCGGGACTAGCGGGAGCTCGGTCGAGCAGTACTTC.

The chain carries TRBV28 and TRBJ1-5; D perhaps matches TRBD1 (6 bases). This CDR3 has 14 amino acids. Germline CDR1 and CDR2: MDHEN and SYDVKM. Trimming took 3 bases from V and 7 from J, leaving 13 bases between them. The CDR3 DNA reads TGTGCCAGCAGTTTTTTATTGGGGGCGCAGCCCCAGCATTTT. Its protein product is CASSFLLGAQPQHF.

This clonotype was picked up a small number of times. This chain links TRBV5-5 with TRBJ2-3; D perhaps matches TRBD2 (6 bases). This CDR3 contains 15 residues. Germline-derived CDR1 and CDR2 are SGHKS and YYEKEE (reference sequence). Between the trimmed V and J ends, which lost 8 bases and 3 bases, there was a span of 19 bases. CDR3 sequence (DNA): TGTGCCAGTTCGGGCCCCAGCGGAGGGACAGATACGCAGTATTTT. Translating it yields CASSGPSGGTDTQYF.

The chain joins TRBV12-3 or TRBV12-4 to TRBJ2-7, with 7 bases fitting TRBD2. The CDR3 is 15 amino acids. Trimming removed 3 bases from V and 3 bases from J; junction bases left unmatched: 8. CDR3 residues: CASSFSLAAYYEQYF. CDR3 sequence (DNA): TGTGCCAGCAGTTTTAGCCTAGCGGCGTACTACGAGCAGTACTTC.

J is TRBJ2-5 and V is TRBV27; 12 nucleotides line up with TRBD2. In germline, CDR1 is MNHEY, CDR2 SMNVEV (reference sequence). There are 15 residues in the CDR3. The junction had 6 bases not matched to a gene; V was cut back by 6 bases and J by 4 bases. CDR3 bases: TGTGCCAGCAGGACAATGGGACTAGCGGGAGAGACCCAGTACTTC. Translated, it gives CASRTMGLAGETQYF.

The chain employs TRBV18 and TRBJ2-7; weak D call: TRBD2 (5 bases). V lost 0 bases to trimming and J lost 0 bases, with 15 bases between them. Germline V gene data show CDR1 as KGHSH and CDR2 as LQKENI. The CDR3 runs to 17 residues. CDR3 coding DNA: TGTGCCAGCTCACCACCAATCTTCGCGGGTCGCTCCTACGAGCAGTACTTC. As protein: CASSPPIFAGRSYEQYF. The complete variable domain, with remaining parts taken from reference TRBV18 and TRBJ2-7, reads NAGVMQNPRHLVRRRGQEARLRCSPMKGHSHVYWYRQLPEEGLKFMVYLQKENIIDESGMPKERFSAEFPKEGPSILRIQQVVRGDSAAYFCASSPPIFAGRSYEQYFGPGTRLTVT.

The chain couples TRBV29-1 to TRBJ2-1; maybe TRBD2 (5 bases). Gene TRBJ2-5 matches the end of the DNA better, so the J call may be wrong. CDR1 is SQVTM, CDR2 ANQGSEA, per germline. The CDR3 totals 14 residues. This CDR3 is CSVESRRVGETQYF. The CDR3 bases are TGCAGCGTTGAATCCCGGCGGGTTGGGGAGACCCAGTACTTC.

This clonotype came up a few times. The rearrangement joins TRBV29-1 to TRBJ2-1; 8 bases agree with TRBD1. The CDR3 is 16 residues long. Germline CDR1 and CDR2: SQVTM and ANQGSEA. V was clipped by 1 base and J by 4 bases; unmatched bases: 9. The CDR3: CSVEVYGQGEYNEQFF. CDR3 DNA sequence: TGCAGCGTTGAAGTCTATGGACAGGGCGAGTACAATGAGCAGTTCTTC.

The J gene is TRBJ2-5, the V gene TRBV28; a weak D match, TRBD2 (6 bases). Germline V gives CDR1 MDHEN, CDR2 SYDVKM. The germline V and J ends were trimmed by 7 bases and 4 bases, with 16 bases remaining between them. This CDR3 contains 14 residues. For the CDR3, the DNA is TGTGCCAGCACCCACCGCCGGGGGATAGAGACCCAGTACTTC. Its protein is CASTHRRGIETQYF.

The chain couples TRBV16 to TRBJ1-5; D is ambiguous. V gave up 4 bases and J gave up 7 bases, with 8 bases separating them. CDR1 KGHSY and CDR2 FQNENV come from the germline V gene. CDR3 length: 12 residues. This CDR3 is CASSPQSQPQHF. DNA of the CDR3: TGTGCCAGCAGCCCCCAAAGCCAGCCCCAGCATTTT.

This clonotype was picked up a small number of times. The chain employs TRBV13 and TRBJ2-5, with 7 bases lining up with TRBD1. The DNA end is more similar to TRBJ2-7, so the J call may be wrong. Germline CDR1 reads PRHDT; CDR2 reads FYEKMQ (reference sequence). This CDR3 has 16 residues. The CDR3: CASSSPTGKGSYEQYF. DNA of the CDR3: TGTGCCAGCAGCTCCCCGACAGGGAAAGGCTCCTACGAGCAGTACTTC.

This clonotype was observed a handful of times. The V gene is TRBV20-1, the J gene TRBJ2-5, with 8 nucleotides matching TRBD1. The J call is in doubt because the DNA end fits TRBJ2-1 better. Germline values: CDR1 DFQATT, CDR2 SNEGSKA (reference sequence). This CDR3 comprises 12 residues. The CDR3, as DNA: TGCAGTGCTACCACAGGGGGTGATGAGCAGTTCTTC. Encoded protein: CSATTGGDEQFF.

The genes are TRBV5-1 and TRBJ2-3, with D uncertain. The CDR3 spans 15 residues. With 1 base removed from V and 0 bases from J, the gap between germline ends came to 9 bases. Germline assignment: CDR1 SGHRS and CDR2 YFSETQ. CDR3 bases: TGCGCCAGCAGCTTGCGGACGTCTAGCACAGATACGCAGTATTTT. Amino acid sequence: CASSLRTSSTDTQYF.

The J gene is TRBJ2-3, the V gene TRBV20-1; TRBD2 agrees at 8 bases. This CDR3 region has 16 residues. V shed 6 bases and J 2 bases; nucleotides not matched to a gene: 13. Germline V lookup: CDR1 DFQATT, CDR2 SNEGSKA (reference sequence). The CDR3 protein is CSARVISGINTDTQYF. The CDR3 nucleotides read TGCAGTGCCCGCGTCATTAGCGGGATCAACACAGATACGCAGTATTTT.

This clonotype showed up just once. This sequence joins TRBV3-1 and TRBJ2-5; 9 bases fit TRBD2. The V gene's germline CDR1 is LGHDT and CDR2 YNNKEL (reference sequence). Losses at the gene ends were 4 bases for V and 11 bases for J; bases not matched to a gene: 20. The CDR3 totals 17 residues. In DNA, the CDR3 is TGTGCCAGCAGCCCCCCGGGGGTTAGCGGGGGCTGGTGGGAGCAGTACTTC. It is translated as CASSPPGVSGGWWEQYF.

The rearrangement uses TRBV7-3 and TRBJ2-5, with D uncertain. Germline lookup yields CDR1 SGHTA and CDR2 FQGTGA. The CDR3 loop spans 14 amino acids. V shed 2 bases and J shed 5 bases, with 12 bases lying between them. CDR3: CASSLGPAAETQYF. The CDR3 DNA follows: TGTGCCAGCAGCTTAGGCCCAGCCGCGGAGACCCAGTACTTC.

Written as DNA, the CDR3 is TGCAGCGTTGAATGGCAGAACTATGGCTACACCTTC. Its protein is CSVEWQNYGYTF. The V gene is TRBV29-1, the J gene TRBJ1-2; D not certain. From germline, CDR1 is SQVTM and CDR2 ANQGSEA. The CDR3 consists of 12 residues. Trimming removed 2 bases from V and 2 bases from J, with 6 bases in between.